This TCR beta chain was recovered during a study of T cells in Graves' hyperthyroidism and ophthalmopathy. Study in general: Once the initial diagnosis was made, peripheral blood was obtained before any treatment.

Per the germline V gene, CDR1 is MDHEN and CDR2 is SYDVKM. The CDR3 is made up of 16 amino acids. Germline trimming cut 4 bases from V and 5 bases from J; bases unmatched to any gene: 10. Amplification of TCR beta CDR3 regions used RNA as the template. Researchers ran a first-round RT-PCR on the TCR CDR3 using the HTBI primer set. TCRdb reprocessed the multiplex PCR reads with MiXCR, giving one entry per CDR3 protein. The sample carries 650,000 to 700,000 distinct CDR3 sequences, roughly 17% recorded once. V gene TRBV28 combines with J gene TRBJ2-1; 8 bases agree with TRBD2. The sequence derives from a man between 50 and 59 years old with Graves' hyperthyroidism. Sequencing was performed on blood. The CDR3 DNA reads TGTGCCAGCAGTTCCGTCGGGGCGGGAGGACACAATGAGCAGTTCTTC. It yields the protein CASSSVGAGGHNEQFF.